In this sample, the clone carrying this TCR beta chain turned up once. What it binds is unknown. There are 11 residues in the CDR3. CDR1 is DFQATT and CDR2 is SNEGSKA in the germline V gene (reference sequence). V was clipped by 0 bases and J by 12 bases, with 9 bases between them. The data stem from a study of identifying expanded T cells in peripheral blood. Study observations and caveats: Across healthy donors, higher total template counts meant significantly greater approximately two-week count variance.

Data came from immunoSEQ multiplex PCR; TCRdb stores just in-frame clones and leaves some out. In the table there are some 78,000 clones, 80% to 90% of which are singletons. The J gene is TRBJ2-1, the V gene TRBV20-1, with unresolved D. The sequenced sample consisted of blood. This TCR derives from a person aged 18 to 70 in good health. The CDR3, as DNA: TGCAGTGCTAGAGACCCCCCCGTGCAGTTCTTC. It specifies CSARDPPVQFF.